Listed below are T cell receptor beta chains from one sample, sequenced in a study of blood T cell repertoires in COVID-19. The assay was immunoSEQ multiplex PCR, and TCRdb's table has in-frame clones only and misses some. Altogether some 200,000 clones are present, about 80% being singletons, with the ten largest covering roughly 3%. The specimen was peripheral blood. The receptors come from a woman under 40 who had recovered from COVID-19. CDR3s include the opening cysteine and the closing phenylalanine or tryptophan.

>TRBJ2-7|TRBV20-1
CSASWGDGEQYF
>TRBJ2-1|TRBV7-3
CASSLASSGNEQFF
>TRBJ2-7|TRBV6-5
CASSRDTSYEQYF
>TRBJ2-1|TRBV15
CATSRGLAGAREQFF
>TRBJ1-6|TRBV27
CASSRPGNSPLHF
>TRBJ2-1|TRBV19
CASSPRRTSGIRNEQFF
>TRBJ2-7|TRBV4-1
CASRWVGTGDYEQYF
>TRBJ2-2|TRBV7-3
CASSPTSGSGELFF
>TRBJ1-2|TRBV5-4
CASSRGNGYTF
>TRBJ1-6|TRBV5-5
CASSTDAGVAPLHF
>TRBJ2-2|TRBV24-1
CATSDFRRGSTGELFF
>TRBJ1-1|TRBV27
CASSPHRVLMNTEAFF
>TRBJ2-5|TRBV11-2
CASSFSTRETQYF
>TRBJ1-1|TRBV7-3
CASSLEVNTEAFF
>TRBJ2-3|TRBV4-2
CASSPTGGEVDTQYF
>TRBJ2-3|TRBV5-1
CASSSQAGGPGDTQYF
>TRBJ2-7|TRBV19
CASSIGGGSYEQYF
>TRBJ2-7|TRBV3-1/TRBV3-2
CASSPYEVSGYSYEQYF
>TRBJ1-5|TRBV30
CAWSGTGVTQPQHF
>TRBJ1-2|TRBV12-3/TRBV12-4
CASSGPSYGYTF
>TRBJ2-1|TRBV7-7
CASSLGAGELDEQFF
>TRBJ2-2|TRBV2
CASTGTSGRTGELFF
>TRBJ2-1|TRBV7-3
CASSPRQGAHGLEQFF
>TRBJ2-2|TRBV28
CASSSPQGRNTGELFF
>TRBJ1-1|TRBV25-1
CASQTGAKGEAFF
>TRBJ2-5|TRBV6-1
CASSELTGGPIGETQYF
>TRBJ2-7|TRBV11-2
CASSLSPGKEQYF
>TRBJ2-1|TRBV30
CAWSLLDGNEQFF
>TRBJ2-7|TRBV19
CASSSRESPSHEQYF
>TRBJ2-5|TRBV28
CASSLTSREGETQYF
>TRBJ1-2|TRBV19
CASSTDVTGGYGYTF
>TRBJ2-1|TRBV9
CASSASGTEGNEQFF
>TRBJ2-1|TRBV28
CASSLFVGGRNEQFF
>TRBJ1-1|TRBV28
CASRARGANTEAFF
>TRBJ2-3|TRBV6-6
CASSMPVSLSTDTQYF
>TRBJ2-3|TRBV25-1
CASSDVGRGRQYF
>TRBJ2-7|TRBV9
CASSARGGAVVDEQYF
>TRBJ2-2|TRBV9
CASSVEIAGGGAGELFF